The 10 T cell receptor beta chains below come from one sample, sequenced in a study of cytomegalovirus exposure and HLA in healthy donors. In the PCR, 60 Vbeta and 13 Jbeta primers were used. Repertoires were generated with immunoSEQ multiplex PCR, while TCRdb's copy carries only in-frame clones and drops some. The sample contains about 130,000 clones, approximately 74% of which appear only once. Input material: PBMCs. The receptor source for this set is a man aged 18 to 30 in good health and CMV-seropositive.

The V call is TRBV7-9, the J call TRBJ1-6; 8 positions agree with TRBD1. Germline assignment: CDR1 SEHNR and CDR2 FQNEAQ (reference sequence). The CDR3 runs to 15 residues. Trimming took 6 bases from V and 9 from J; bases not matched to a gene: 10. CDR3 sequence (DNA): TGTGCCAGCAGTAAGACAGGGGTAGGAACTTCACCCCTCCACTTT. Translated: CASSKTGVGTSPLHF.

The rearrangement joins TRBV10-3 to TRBJ1-1; no definite D call. Per the germline V gene, CDR1 is ENHRY and CDR2 is SYGVKD. The CDR3 runs to 12 residues. V lost 6 bases, J lost 3 bases, and 8 bases lay in between. CDR3 in DNA: TGTGCCATCAGGGAACGGGACACTGAAGCTTTCTTT. This gives the protein CAIRERDTEAFF.

This clone was detected only a few times. This chain links TRBV29-1 with TRBJ1-2, with TRBD1 as a possible D gene (5 bases). The CDR3 is made up of 13 amino acids. The germline V and J ends were trimmed by 4 bases and 0 bases, with 9 bases remaining between them. The germline V gene encodes CDR1 SQVTM and CDR2 ANQGSEA. The CDR3 DNA reads as TGCAGCGTTGTGGCAGGGACTAACTATGGCTACACCTTC. Translating it yields CSVVAGTNYGYTF.

The chain employs TRBV7-2 and TRBJ1-5, with D hard to call. The CDR3 spans 15 residues. The ends were cut back, 2 bases at V and 4 bases at J, with 12 bases in the middle. Germline-derived CDR1 and CDR2 are SGHTA and FQGNSA. The CDR3 protein is CASSLMSRQNQPQHF. DNA for the CDR3: TGTGCCAGCAGCTTAATGTCTCGCCAGAATCAGCCCCAGCATTTT.

CDR3 nucleotides: TGCAGCGTTGAGTTGCGGAGTCGCTCCTACGAGCAGTACTTC. Translating it yields CSVELRSRSYEQYF. The rearrangement uses TRBV29-1 and TRBJ2-7; no clear D. From germline, CDR1 is SQVTM and CDR2 ANQGSEA. This CDR3 is 14 amino acids long. Trimming shortened V by 3 bases and J by 0 bases, and 12 bases separated the two germline ends.

V is TRBV11-3 and J is TRBJ2-2; 9 bases line up with TRBD2. With V trimmed by 1 base and J by 2 bases, 5 bases remained unmatched. The CDR3 loop spans 17 amino acids. The germline gives CDR1 SGHNT, CDR2 YENEEA. The CDR3: CASSLGLAGINTGELFF. In DNA form, the CDR3 reads TGTGCCAGCAGCTTAGGCCTAGCGGGGATCAACACCGGGGAGCTGTTTTTT.

The gene calls are TRBV5-1 and TRBJ1-5, with a possible D match to TRBD1 (6 bases). The V end was cut by 0 bases, the J end by 8 bases, with 12 bases between. Germline V gene lookup returns CDR1 SGHRS and CDR2 YFSETQ. CDR3 length: 14 residues. The CDR3 region is CASSLETGIKPQHF. The CDR3 DNA reads TGCGCCAGCAGCTTGGAGACAGGCATCAAGCCCCAGCATTTT.

This rearrangement joins TRBV10-3 to TRBJ2-7, with D possibly matching TRBD2 (5 bases). Trimming left V 11 bases short and J 1 base short, with 15 bases between. Germline CDR1 is ENHRY and CDR2 is SYGVKD. The CDR3 is 13 amino acids. The CDR3 is CASGLGSSYEQYF. CDR3 DNA sequence: TGTGCCTCTGGACTGGGTTCGTCCTACGAGCAGTACTTC.

The V gene is TRBV27, the J gene TRBJ1-2; D is perhaps TRBD1 (5 bases). In germline, CDR1 is MNHEY, CDR2 SMNVEV (reference sequence). The CDR3 runs 14 residues. Trimming pared 0 bases from V and 8 bases from J, leaving 13 bases between. DNA for the CDR3: TGTGCCAGCAGTTTATCTCCCGGGCCAGGGGGCTACACCTTC. It yields the protein CASSLSPGPGGYTF.

The rearrangement uses TRBV28 and TRBJ2-3, with 9 nucleotides matching TRBD2. The V and J ends lost 1 base and 0 bases, in that order; junction bases with no gene match: 2. This CDR3 is built from 16 residues. Germline-derived CDR1 and CDR2 are MDHEN and SYDVKM. Here the CDR3 reads CASSLSSGVSTDTQYF. CDR3 bases: TGTGCCAGCAGTTTATCTAGCGGGGTTAGCACAGATACGCAGTATTTT.